This T cell receptor beta chain was documented in a study of early T cells in non-severe SARS-CoV-2 infection. Study-wide context: The chains were unpaired, and the sequenced material was bulk RNA from unsorted whole blood. Overall study results and limits: The matching step, a VDJdb search, favored anti-spike CD8 responses and missed private and CD4 specificities.

Tagging with unique molecular identifiers was applied to individual cDNA molecules. MiXCR was run by TCRdb on the 5' RACE reads, yielding one entry per CDR3 protein. The table lists 55,000 to 75,000 distinct CDR3 sequences, about 7.7% of them singletons. J was trimmed by 5 bases and V by 6 bases; bases with no gene match: 14. This CDR3 spans 15 amino acids. Germline CDR1 reads DFQATT; CDR2 reads SNEGSKA (reference sequence). This clonotype was counted at least ten times. Its antigen is as yet unknown. The receptor was derived from an adult who was a healthcare worker with PCR-confirmed SARS-CoV-2 infection or an uninfected control (not recorded which). Sequenced: whole blood. The V and J genes are TRBV20-1 and TRBJ2-7, with TRBD1 identical over 9 bases. In nucleotides, the CDR3 is TGCAGTGCAGGAGCTCCGGGACAGGGTGGTGACGAGCAGTACTTC. Translated: CSAGAPGQGGDEQYF.